This TCR beta chain was observed in a study of T-cell reconstitution after alpha-beta-depleted transplantation in children. TCRbeta library preparation incorporated unique molecular identifiers. One entry per CDR3 protein results from TCRdb running MiXCR on the PCR reads. The table has some 240,000 distinct CDR3 sequences, about 9.6% seen once. This clonotype has a count of ten or more. The germline gives CDR1 SGHRS, CDR2 YFSETQ. The CDR3 contains 13 residues. V lost 0 bases and J lost 6, with 8 bases in between. The source material was PBMCs from the stem cell graft donor, sampled from the stem cell graft. J is TRBJ2-3 and V is TRBV5-1; unclear D gene. This receptor was identified in a human donor who donated a stem cell graft to a child with SCID. CDR3 nucleotides: TGCGCCAGCAGCTTGGCCGATGACGATACGCAGTATTTT. Translation: CASSLADDDTQYF.